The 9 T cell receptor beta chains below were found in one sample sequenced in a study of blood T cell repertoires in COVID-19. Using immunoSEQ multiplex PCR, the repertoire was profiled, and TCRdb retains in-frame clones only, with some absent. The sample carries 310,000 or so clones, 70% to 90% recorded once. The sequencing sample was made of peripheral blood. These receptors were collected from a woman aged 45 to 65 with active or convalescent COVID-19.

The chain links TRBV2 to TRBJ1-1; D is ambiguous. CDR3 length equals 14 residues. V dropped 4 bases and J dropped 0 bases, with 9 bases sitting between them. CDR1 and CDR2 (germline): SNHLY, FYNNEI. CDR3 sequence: CASSVGGMNTEAFF. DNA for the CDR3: TGTGCCAGCAGTGTGGGAGGGATGAACACTGAAGCTTTCTTT.

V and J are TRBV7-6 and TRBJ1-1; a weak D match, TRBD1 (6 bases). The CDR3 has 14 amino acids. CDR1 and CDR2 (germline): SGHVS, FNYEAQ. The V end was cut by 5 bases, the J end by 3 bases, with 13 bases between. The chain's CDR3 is CASSARPGDTEAFF. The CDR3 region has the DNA TGTGCCAGCAGCGCCCGGCCAGGGGACACTGAAGCTTTCTTT.

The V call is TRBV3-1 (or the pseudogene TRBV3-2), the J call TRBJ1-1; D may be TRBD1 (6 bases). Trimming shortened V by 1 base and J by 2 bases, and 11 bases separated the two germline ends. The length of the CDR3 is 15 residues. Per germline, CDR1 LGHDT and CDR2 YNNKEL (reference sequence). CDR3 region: CASSQAQGINTEAFF. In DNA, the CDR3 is TGTGCCAGCAGCCAAGCACAGGGTATCAACACTGAAGCTTTCTTT.

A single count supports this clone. CDR3 nucleotide sequence: TGTGCCAGCTCACCGCAGACAGTCGATAGCAATCAGCCCCAGCATTTT. Its translation is CASSPQTVDSNQPQHF. V is TRBV18 and J is TRBJ1-5, with D perhaps matching TRBD1 (5 bases). Germline V CDR1 and CDR2: KGHSH, LQKENI. V lost 3 bases to trimming and J lost 0 bases, with 12 bases between them. The CDR3 contains 16 residues.

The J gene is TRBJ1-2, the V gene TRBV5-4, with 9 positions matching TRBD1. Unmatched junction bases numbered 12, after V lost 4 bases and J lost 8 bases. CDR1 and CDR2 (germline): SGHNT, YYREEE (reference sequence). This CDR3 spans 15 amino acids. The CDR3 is CASSPRGQGTWGYTF. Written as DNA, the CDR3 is TGTGCCAGCAGCCCAAGGGGACAGGGTACTTGGGGCTACACCTTC.

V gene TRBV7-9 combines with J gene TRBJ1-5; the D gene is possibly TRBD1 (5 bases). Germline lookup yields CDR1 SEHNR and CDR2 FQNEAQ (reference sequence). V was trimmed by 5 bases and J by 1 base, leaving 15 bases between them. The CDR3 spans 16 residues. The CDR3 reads CASSLARGGSNQPQHF. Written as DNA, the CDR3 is TGTGCCAGCAGCCTGGCCCGTGGGGGGAGCAATCAGCCCCAGCATTTT.

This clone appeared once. Here the CDR3 DNA reads TGTGCCAGCAGCTTGGAGGGTTGGACTTACCGCTCCGAGCAGTACTTC. Protein: CASSLEGWTYRSEQYF. This sequence joins TRBV5-5 and TRBJ2-7; a weak D match, TRBD2 (5 bases). V lost 0 bases to trimming and J lost 6 bases, with 19 bases between them. The CDR3 length is 16 residues. The germline gives CDR1 SGHKS, CDR2 YYEKEE (reference sequence).

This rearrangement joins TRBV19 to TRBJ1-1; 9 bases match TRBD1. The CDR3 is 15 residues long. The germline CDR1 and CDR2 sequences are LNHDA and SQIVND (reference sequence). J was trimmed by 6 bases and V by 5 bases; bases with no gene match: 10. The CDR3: CASSFQTGGEAEAFF. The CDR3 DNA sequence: TGTGCCAGTAGTTTCCAAACAGGGGGCGAGGCTGAAGCTTTCTTT.

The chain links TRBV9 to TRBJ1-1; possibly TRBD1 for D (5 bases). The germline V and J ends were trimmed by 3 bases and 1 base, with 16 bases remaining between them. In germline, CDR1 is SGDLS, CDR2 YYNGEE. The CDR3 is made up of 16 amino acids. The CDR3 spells CASSDRTDIRNTEAFF. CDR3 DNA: TGTGCCAGCAGCGATCGGACGGACATAAGGAACACTGAAGCTTTCTTT. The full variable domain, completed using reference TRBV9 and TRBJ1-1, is DSGVTQTPKHLITATGQRVTLRCSPRSGDLSVYWYQQSLDQGLQFLIQYYNGEERAKGNILERFSAQQFPDLHSELNLSSLELGDSALYFCASSDRTDIRNTEAFFGQGTRLTVV.